Included here is one T cell receptor (beta chain) sequence, with context. As yet, its antigen is unknown. Assay used: immunoSEQ multiplex PCR; TCRdb lists only in-frame clones, some missing. The repertoire holds around 52,000 clones, more than 70% seen once, with about 5% in the top ten. These data come from a study of Tregs in tolerant kidney transplant recipients. V lost 5 bases, J lost 1 base, and 9 bases stayed unmatched. There are 16 residues in the CDR3. The germline gives CDR1 SGHTA, CDR2 FQGNSA. Unstimulated Tregs (CD4+CD25+CD127-) and CD4+CD25- non-Tregs were sorted from PBMCs. Points from the study as a whole: Biological reproducibility was not directly addressed in this study. Findings come from small patient numbers and require larger validation.

The V gene is TRBV7-2, the J gene TRBJ2-3, with 7 bases identical to TRBD2. This clonotype originated in a human donor in good health. The specimen was CD4+ T cells from blood. Here the CDR3 reads CASSRRASGRTDTQYF. The CDR3 nucleotides read TGTGCCAGCAGCCGTCGGGCTAGCGGACGCACAGATACGCAGTATTTT.